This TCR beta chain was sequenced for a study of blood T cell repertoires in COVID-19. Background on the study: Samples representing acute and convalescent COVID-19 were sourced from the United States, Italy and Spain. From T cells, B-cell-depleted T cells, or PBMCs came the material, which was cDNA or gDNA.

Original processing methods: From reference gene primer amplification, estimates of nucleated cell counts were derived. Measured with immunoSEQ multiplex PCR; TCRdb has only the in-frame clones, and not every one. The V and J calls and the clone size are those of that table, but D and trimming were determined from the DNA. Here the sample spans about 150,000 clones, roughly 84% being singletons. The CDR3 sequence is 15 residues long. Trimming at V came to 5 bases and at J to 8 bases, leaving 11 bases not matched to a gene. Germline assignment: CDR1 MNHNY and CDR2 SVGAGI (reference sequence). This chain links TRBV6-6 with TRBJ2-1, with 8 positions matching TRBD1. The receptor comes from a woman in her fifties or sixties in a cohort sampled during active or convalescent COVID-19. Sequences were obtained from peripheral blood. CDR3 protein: CASSPADRAGHEQFF. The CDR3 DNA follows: TGTGCCAGCAGTCCAGCGGACAGGGCGGGTCATGAGCAGTTCTTC.